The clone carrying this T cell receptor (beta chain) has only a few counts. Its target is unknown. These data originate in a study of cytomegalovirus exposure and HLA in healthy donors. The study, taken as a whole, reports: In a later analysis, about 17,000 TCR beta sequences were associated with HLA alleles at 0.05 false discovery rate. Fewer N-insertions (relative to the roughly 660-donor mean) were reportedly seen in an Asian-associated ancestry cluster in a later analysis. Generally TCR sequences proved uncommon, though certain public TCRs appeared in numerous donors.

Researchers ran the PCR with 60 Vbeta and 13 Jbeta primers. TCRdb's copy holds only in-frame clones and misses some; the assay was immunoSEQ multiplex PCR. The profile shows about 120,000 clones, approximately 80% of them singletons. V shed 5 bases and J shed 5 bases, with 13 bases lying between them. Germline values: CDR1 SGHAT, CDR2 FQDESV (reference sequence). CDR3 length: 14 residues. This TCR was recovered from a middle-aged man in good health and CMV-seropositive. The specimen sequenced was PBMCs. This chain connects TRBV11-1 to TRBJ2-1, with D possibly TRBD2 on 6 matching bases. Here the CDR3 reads CASSQRAMDNEQFF. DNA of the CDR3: TGTGCCAGCAGCCAGCGGGCGATGGACAATGAGCAGTTCTTC.